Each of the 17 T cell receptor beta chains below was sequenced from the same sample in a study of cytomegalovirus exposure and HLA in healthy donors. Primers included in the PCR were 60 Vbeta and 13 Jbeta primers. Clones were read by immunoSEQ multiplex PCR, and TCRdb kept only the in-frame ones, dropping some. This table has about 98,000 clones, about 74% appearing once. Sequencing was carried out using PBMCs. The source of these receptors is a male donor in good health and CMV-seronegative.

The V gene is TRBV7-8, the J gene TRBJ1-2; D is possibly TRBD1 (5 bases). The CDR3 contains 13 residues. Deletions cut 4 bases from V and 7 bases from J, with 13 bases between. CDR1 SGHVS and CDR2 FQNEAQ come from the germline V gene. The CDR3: CASSSPGGFGYTF. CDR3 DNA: TGTGCCAGCAGCTCCCCCGGGGGGTTTGGCTACACCTTC.

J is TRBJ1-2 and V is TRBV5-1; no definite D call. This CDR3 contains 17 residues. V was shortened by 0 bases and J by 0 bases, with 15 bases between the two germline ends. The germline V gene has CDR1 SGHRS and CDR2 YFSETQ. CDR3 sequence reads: CASSLAPNRYSNYGYTF. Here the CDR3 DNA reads TGCGCCAGCAGCTTGGCCCCTAATAGATACTCTAACTATGGCTACACCTTC.

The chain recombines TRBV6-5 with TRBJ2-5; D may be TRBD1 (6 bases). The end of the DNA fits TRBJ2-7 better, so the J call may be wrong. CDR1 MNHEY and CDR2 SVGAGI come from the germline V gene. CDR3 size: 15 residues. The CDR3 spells CASRLGQLSSYEQYF. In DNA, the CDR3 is TGTGCCAGCAGACTCGGACAGCTTAGCTCCTACGAGCAGTACTTC.

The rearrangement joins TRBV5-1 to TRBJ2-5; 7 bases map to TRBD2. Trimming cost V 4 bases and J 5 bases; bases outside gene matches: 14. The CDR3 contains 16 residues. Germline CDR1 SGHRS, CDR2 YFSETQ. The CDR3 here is CASSPGLVGMFETQYF. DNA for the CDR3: TGCGCCAGCAGCCCAGGACTAGTCGGGATGTTCGAGACCCAGTACTTC.

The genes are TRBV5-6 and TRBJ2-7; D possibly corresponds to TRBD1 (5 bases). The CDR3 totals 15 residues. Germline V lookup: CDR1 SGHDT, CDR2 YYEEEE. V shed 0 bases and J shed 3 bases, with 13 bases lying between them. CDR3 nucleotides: TGTGCCAGCAGCTTGGGAGCCAGGGCGGTCTACGAGCAGTACTTC. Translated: CASSLGARAVYEQYF.

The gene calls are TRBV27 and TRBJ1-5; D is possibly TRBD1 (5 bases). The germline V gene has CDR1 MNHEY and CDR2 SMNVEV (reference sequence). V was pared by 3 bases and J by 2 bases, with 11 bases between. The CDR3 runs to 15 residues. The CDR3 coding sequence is TGTGCCAGCAGTTTTGGGCGGGGGGGCAATCAGCCCCAGCATTTT. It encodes CASSFGRGGNQPQHF.

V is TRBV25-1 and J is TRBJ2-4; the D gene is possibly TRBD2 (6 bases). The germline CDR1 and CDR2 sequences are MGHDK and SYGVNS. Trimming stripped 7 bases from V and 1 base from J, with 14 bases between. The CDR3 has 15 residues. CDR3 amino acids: CASTIHRGAKNIQYF. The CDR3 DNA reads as TGTGCCAGCACAATCCATCGGGGGGCCAAAAACATTCAGTACTTC.

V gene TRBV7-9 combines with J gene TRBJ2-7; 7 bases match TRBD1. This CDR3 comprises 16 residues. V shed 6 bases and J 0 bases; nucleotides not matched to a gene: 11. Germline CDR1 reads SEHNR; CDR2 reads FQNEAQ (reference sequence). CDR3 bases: TGTGCCAGCAGGGGTCCGGGACAGCTAGACTCCTACGAGCAGTACTTC. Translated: CASRGPGQLDSYEQYF.

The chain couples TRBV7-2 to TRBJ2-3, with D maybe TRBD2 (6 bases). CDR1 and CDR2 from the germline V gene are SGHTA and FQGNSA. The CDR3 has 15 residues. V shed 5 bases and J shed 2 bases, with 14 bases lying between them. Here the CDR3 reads CASSLHGEATDTQYF. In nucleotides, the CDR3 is TGTGCCAGCAGCCTGCACGGGGAGGCCACAGATACGCAGTATTTT.

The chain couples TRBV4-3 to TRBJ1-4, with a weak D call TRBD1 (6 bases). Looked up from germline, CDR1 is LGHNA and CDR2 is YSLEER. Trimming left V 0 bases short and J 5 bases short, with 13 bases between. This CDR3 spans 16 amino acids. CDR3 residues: CASSQDVQGVNEKLFF. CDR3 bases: TGCGCCAGCAGCCAAGATGTACAGGGAGTAAATGAAAAACTGTTTTTT.

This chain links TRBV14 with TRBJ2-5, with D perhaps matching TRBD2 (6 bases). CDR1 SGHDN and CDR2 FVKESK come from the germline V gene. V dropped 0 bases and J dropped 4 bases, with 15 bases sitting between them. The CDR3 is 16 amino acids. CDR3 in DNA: TGTGCCAGCAGCCAAGAGTTGCGGGATAGCGGAGAGACCCAGTACTTC. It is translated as CASSQELRDSGETQYF.

The CDR3 DNA follows: TGTGCCAGTAGTAACCCCGGGACAGGGGCGCCTGACACCGGGGAGCTGTTTTTT. It encodes CASSNPGTGAPDTGELFF. The rearrangement links TRBV19 to TRBJ2-2; TRBD1 aligns across 10 bases. Trimming cost V 4 bases and J 3 bases; bases outside gene matches: 11. The CDR3 has 18 residues. CDR1 and CDR2 from the germline V gene are LNHDA and SQIVND (reference sequence).

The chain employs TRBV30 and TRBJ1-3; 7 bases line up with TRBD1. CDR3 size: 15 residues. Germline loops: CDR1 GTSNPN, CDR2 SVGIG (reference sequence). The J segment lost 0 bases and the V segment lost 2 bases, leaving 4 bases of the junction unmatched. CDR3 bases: TGTGCCTGGAGTTGGGACAGCTTCTCTGGAAACACCATATATTTT. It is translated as CAWSWDSFSGNTIYF.

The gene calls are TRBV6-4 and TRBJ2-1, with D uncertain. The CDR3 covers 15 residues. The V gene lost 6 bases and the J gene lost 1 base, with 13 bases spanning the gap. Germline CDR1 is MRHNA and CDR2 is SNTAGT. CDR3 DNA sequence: TGTGCCAGCAGCGCTCTGGTCGGGTCCTACAATGAGCAGTTCTTC. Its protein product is CASSALVGSYNEQFF.

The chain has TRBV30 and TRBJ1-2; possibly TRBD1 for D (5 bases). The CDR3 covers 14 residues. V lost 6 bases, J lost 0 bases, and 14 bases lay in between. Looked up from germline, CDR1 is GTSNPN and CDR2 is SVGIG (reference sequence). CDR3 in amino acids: CACSLGGTNYGYTF. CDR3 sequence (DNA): TGTGCCTGTTCCTTGGGGGGGACTAACTATGGCTACACCTTC.

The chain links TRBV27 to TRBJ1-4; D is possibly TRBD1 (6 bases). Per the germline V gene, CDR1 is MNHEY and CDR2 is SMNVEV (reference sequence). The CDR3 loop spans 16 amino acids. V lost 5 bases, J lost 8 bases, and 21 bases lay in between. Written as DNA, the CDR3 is TGTGCCAGCAGTCCCCAGATTATCAGGGGTGGCGAAAAACTGTTTTTT. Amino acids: CASSPQIIRGGEKLFF.

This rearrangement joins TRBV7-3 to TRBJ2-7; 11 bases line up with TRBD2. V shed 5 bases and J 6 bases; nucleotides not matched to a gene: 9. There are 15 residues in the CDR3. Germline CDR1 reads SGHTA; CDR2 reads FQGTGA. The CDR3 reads CASSPDLAGGGEQYF. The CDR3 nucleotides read TGTGCCAGCAGCCCCGACCTAGCGGGAGGCGGCGAGCAGTACTTC.